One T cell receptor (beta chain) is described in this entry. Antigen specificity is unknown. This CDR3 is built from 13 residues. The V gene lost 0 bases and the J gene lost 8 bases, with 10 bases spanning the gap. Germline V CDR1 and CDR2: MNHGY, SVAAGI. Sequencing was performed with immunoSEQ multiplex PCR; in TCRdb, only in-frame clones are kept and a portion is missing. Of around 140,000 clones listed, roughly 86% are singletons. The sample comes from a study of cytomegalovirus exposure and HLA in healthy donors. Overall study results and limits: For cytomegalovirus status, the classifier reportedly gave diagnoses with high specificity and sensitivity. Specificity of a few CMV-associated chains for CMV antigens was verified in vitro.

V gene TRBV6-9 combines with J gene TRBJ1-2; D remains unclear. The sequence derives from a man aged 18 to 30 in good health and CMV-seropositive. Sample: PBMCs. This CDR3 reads CASSYSQALGYTF. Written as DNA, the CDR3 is TGTGCCAGCAGTTATTCCCAAGCGCTGGGCTACACCTTC.